This TCR beta chain was obtained from a study of T-cell memory formation after mild COVID-19. Regarding the study as a whole: CD4+ clones that contracted lay mainly in CM and EM; CD8+ ones lay in EMRA.

The CDR3 runs 14 residues. The germline V and J ends were trimmed by 2 bases and 6 bases, with 14 bases remaining between them. The germline V gene encodes CDR1 MNHEY and CDR2 SVGEGT. TCRdb ran MiXCR on the 5' RACE reads and lists one entry per CDR3 protein. The sample holds about 280,000 distinct CDR3 sequences, 8% to 10% seen once. A word on this clonotype: Its cognate antigen is unknown.

The sequenced sample consisted of PBMCs or a T cell subset sorted from them (not recorded which). The clonotype originates from a young man who had mild COVID-19 (a few samples of this study predate the infection). Cell type and time point are not known. V is TRBV6-2 or TRBV6-3 and J is TRBJ2-7, with D unclear. The CDR3 nucleotides read TGTGCCAGCAGTTACCTCGTCGGGCAAATCGAGCAGTACTTC. Encoded protein: CASSYLVGQIEQYF.